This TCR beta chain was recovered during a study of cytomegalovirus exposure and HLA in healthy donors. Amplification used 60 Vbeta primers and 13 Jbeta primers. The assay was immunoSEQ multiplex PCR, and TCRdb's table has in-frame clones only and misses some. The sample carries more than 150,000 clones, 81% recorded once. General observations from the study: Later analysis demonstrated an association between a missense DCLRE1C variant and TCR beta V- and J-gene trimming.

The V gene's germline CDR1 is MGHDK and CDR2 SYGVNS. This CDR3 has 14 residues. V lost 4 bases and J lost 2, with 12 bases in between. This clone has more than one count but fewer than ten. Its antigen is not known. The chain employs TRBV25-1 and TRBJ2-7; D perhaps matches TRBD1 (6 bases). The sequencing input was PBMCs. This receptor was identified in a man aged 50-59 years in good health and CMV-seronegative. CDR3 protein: CASSAGAPTYEQYF. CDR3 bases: TGTGCCAGCAGTGCAGGGGCCCCAACCTACGAGCAGTACTTC.